The TCR beta chain described here comes from a study of cytomegalovirus exposure and HLA in healthy donors. Each donor's status was that of a healthy bone marrow donor. These donors counted as nominally healthy when sampled, but unrecorded immune exposures were likely. The germline V gene has CDR1 SGHTA and CDR2 FQGTGA. This CDR3 has 16 amino acids. The V segment lost 4 bases and the J segment 10 bases; nucleotides outside the gene matches: 10. Study outcomes and limitations: Whilst most TCR sequences proved rare, a subset of public TCRs occurred across many donors. Within the data, a cluster of highly shared sequence variants was likely a sequencing artifact.

It was with 60 Vbeta and 13 Jbeta primers that the PCR ran. The data were produced by immunoSEQ multiplex PCR, yet TCRdb's version contains in-frame clones alone and is incomplete. The sample records around 62,000 clones, around four fifths being singletons. As to this clone: Its antigen is unknown.

This TCR was recovered from a man aged 35-49 years in good health and CMV-seronegative. Specimen: PBMCs. This sequence joins TRBV7-3 and TRBJ2-1; 13 bases agree with TRBD2. The chain's CDR3 is CASSSTGTSGAREQFF. The CDR3 nucleotides are TGTGCCAGCAGCTCGACCGGGACTAGCGGGGCAAGGGAGCAGTTCTTC.